This TCR beta chain was observed in a study of T-cell memory formation after mild COVID-19. In the study overall: There were largely donor-specific TCR clusters.

Researchers used 5'RACE with constant-segment primers to make TCR alpha and TCR beta cDNA libraries that carry sample barcodes and UMIs. TCRdb recomputed calls from the 5' RACE reads with MiXCR, one row per CDR3 protein. Among about 360,000 distinct CDR3 sequences listed, 14% were seen once. In regard to this clonotype: The antigen remains unidentified.

Whole-study results and caveats: Contracting CD8+ clones were enriched in EMRA, CD4+ mainly in CM and EM. The study detected some responding clones in pre-infection memory, suggesting cross-reactive memory joined.

Sequenced input: PBMCs or a T cell subset sorted from them (not recorded which). The sequence came from a man aged 18-30 years who had mild COVID-19 (a few samples of this study predate the infection). Cell type and time point are not known.

CDR3 loop: CASSYPGTAYNEQFF. Written as DNA, the CDR3 is TGTGCCAGCAGTTACCCCGGGACAGCCTACAATGAGCAGTTCTTC. The chain joins TRBV6-2 or TRBV6-3 to TRBJ2-1; TRBD1 matches 7 bases. The V and J ends lost 2 bases and 2 bases, in that order; junction bases with no gene match: 3. The CDR3 contains 15 residues. CDR1 is MNHEY and CDR2 is SVGEGT in the germline V gene.